Shown below are 6 T cell receptor beta chains from a single sample sequenced in a study of blood T cell repertoires in COVID-19. The protocol was immunoSEQ multiplex PCR, while the TCRdb copy is restricted to in-frame clones and leaves out a portion. The sample includes 200,000 to 250,000 clones, about 79% seen only once; the top ten take about 3.3%. The sample was PBMCs or T cells enriched from blood (not recorded which). These receptors came from a woman between 55 and 75 years old who had recovered from COVID-19.

The rearrangement uses TRBV10-1 and TRBJ2-1; D call uncertain. The CDR3 runs to 12 residues. Germline-derived CDR1 and CDR2 are WNHNN and SYGVQD (reference sequence). V was pared by 3 bases and J by 9 bases, with 9 bases between. The CDR3 protein is CASSDKAIEQFF. Written as DNA, the CDR3 is TGCGCCAGCAGTGACAAAGCCATTGAGCAGTTCTTC.

This clone was seen once. The V and J genes are TRBV5-8 and TRBJ1-1, with 7 nucleotides matching TRBD1. The CDR3 extends over 14 amino acids. The J segment lost 4 bases and the V segment lost 2 bases, leaving 5 bases of the junction unmatched. Germline-derived CDR1 and CDR2 are SGHTS and YDEGEE. CDR3 amino acids: CASSFGQAGTEAFF. CDR3 coding DNA: TGTGCCAGCAGCTTTGGACAGGCGGGCACTGAAGCTTTCTTT. The complete variable domain, with remaining parts taken from reference TRBV5-8 and TRBJ1-1, reads EAGVTQSPTHLIKTRGQQATLRCSPISGHTSVYWYQQALGLGLQFLLWYDEGEERNRGNFPPRFSGRQFPNYSSELNVNALELEDSALYLCASSFGQAGTEAFFGQGTRLTVV.

This clone was recorded only once. The rearrangement links TRBV7-2 to TRBJ2-3; D is possibly TRBD2 (7 bases). Germline V gene sequence: CDR1 SGHTA, CDR2 FQGNSA. Trimming shortened V by 6 bases and J by 5 bases, and 21 bases separated the two germline ends. The CDR3 extends over 16 amino acids. The DNA of the CDR3 is TGTGCCAGCAGGCGGGGGCGGAGGGCCGGGGTAGATACGCAGTATTTT. It specifies CASRRGRRAGVDTQYF.

This clone was observed a handful of times. The V call is TRBV19, the J call TRBJ1-1, with D possibly TRBD1 on 6 matching bases. CDR1 and CDR2 from the germline V gene are LNHDA and SQIVND (reference sequence). Trimming shortened V by 5 bases and J by 1 base, and 14 bases separated the two germline ends. This CDR3 has 15 amino acids. The CDR3 DNA is TGTGCCAGTAGTCTCTGGCGACAGGAGAACACTGAAGCTTTCTTT. It encodes CASSLWRQENTEAFF.

The chain joins TRBV4-1 to TRBJ2-5; possibly TRBD2 for D (5 bases). Looked up from germline, CDR1 is MGHRA and CDR2 is YSYEKL. With 0 bases removed from V and 2 bases from J, the gap between germline ends came to 13 bases. The CDR3 has 16 amino acids. For the CDR3, the DNA is TGCGCCAGCAGCCAAGAAGGTTGGAGGCAGCAAGAGACCCAGTACTTC. This translates into CASSQEGWRQQETQYF.

This clone appeared a few times. The chain links TRBV5-1 to TRBJ1-6, with TRBD1 identical over 9 bases. J gave up 9 bases and V 0 bases, and 4 bases lay outside the gene matches. The CDR3 covers 15 residues. Germline-derived CDR1 and CDR2 are SGHRS and YFSETQ. CDR3 nucleotides: TGCGCCAGCAGCTTGGGCGGACAGGGGCGTTCACCCCTCCACTTT. It is translated as CASSLGGQGRSPLHF.